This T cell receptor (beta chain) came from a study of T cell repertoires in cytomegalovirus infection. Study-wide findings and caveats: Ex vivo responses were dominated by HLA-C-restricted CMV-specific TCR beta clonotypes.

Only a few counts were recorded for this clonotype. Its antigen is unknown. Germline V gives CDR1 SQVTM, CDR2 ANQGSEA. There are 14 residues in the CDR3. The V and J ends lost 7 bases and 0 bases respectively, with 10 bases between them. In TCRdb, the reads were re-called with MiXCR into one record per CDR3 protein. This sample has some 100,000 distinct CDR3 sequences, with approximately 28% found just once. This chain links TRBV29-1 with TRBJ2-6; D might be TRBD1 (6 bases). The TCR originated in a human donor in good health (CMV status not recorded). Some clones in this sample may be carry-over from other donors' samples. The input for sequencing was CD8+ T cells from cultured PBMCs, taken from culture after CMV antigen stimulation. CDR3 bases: TGCAGCGCTAGGGACACCTCTGGGGCCAACGTCCTGACTTTC. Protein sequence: CSARDTSGANVLTF.